This TCR beta chain stems from a study of long-term antiretroviral therapy in people with HIV. The study's findings and limits: Specimens of blood were obtained during about 2004 to 2018, possibly under older ART regimens.

About this clone itself: Its specificity is not known.

An immunoSEQ assay, version v3.0, was performed at survey level. Using immunoSEQ multiplex PCR, the repertoire was profiled, and TCRdb retains in-frame clones only, with some absent. Among some 29,000 clones listed, about 94% were seen once. Germline V gene data show CDR1 as SGHVS and CDR2 as FNYEAQ. This CDR3 contains 17 residues. The ends were cut back, 1 base at V and 8 bases at J, with 18 bases in the middle. V usage is TRBV7-6 and J usage is TRBJ1-6; a weak D match, TRBD1 (5 bases). Material: unsorted PBMCs, obtained 6.2 years after starting antiretroviral therapy. This clonotype was obtained from a man aged 35-49 years with HIV. CDR3 DNA: TGTGCCAGCAGCTTAGGACCCCGGGGGAAAGAGTATTCACCCCTCCACTTT. This gives the protein CASSLGPRGKEYSPLHF. Using reference TRBV7-6 and TRBJ1-6 for the parts outside the CDR3, the full variable domain is GAGVSQSPRYKVTKRGQDVALRCDPISGHVSLYWYRQALGQGPEFLTYFNYEAQQDKSGLPNDRFSAERPEGSISTLTIQRTEQRDSAMYRCASSLGPRGKEYSPLHFGNGTRLTVT.